A single sample gave rise to the 32 T cell receptor beta chains below, sequenced in a study of Graves' ophthalmopathy and Graves' hyperthyroidism. RNA transcripts were the source from which TCR beta CDR3 regions were amplified. Amplification began with first-round RT-PCR using HTBI primers, then second-round multiplex PCR was performed. TCRdb recomputed calls from the multiplex PCR reads with MiXCR, one row per CDR3 protein. The profile shows 650,000 to 900,000 distinct CDR3 sequences, 40% of them singletons. Specimen: peripheral blood. The receptors stem from an adult man with Graves' ophthalmopathy.

The table lists this clonotype with a count of one. One end of the junction is discordant with germline, which a read error may explain. The genes are TRBV10-2 and TRBJ2-7; D remains ambiguous. The CDR3 spans 13 residues. Germline CDR1 is WSHSY and CDR2 is SAAADI. In DNA form, the CDR3 reads TGTGCCAGCAGCCAAGGTTTTCAGTCCAAGCAGTACTTC. Translating gives CASSQGFQSKQYF.

The chain links TRBV25-1 to TRBJ2-2, with TRBD2 matching 7 bases. CDR3 size: 18 residues. Germline CDR1 is MGHDK and CDR2 is SYGVNS. The V gene end was trimmed by 4 bases and the J gene end by 0 bases; junction bases not matched to a gene: 11. CDR3 bases: TGTGCCAGCAGTGCTAGGGGAGGGGATGTTTCGAACACCGGGGAGCTGTTTTTT. Translated, it gives CASSARGGDVSNTGELFF. Based on the CDR3 plus reference TRBV25-1 and TRBJ2-2, the full variable domain is EADIYQTPRYLVIGTGKKITLECSQTMGHDKMYWYQQDPGMELHLIHYSYGVNSTEKGDLSSESTVSRIRTEHFPLTLESARPSHTSQYLCASSARGGDVSNTGELFFGEGSRLTVL.

The gene calls are TRBV5-1 and TRBJ2-7; D is uncertain. The germline V and J ends were trimmed by 1 base and 2 bases, with 10 bases remaining between them. This CDR3 comprises 14 residues. Per the germline V gene, CDR1 is SGHRS and CDR2 is YFSETQ. The CDR3 DNA reads as TGCGCCAGCAGCTTGAGTCAGGTTACCTACGAGCAGTACTTC. Translation gives CASSLSQVTYEQYF. Using reference TRBV5-1 and TRBJ2-7 for the parts outside the CDR3, the full variable domain is KAGVTQTPRYLIKTRGQQVTLSCSPISGHRSVSWYQQTPGQGLQFLFEYFSETQRNKGNFPGRFSGRQFSNSRSEMNVSTLELGDSALYLCASSLSQVTYEQYFGPGTRLTVT.

There are a few counts of this clonotype. This chain joins TRBV12-3 or TRBV12-4 and TRBJ1-5, with D possibly matching TRBD1 (6 bases). V was clipped by 5 bases and J by 6 bases, with 14 bases between them. The CDR3 is made up of 14 amino acids. The CDR3 here is CASSRTGFIQPQHF. The CDR3 DNA follows: TGTGCCAGCAGTCGCACAGGGTTCATTCAGCCCCAGCATTTT.

On this clonotype itself: The junction does not match germline at one end; this may be a read error. The chain couples TRBV12-3 or TRBV12-4 to TRBJ2-2; a weak D match, TRBD2 (7 bases). CDR3 length: 16 residues. The CDR3 DNA reads TGTGCCAGCATCCCTCGCGGGGGCCTGAACGCCGGGGAGCTGTTTTTT. It is translated as CASIPRGGLNAGELFF.

This clonotype was picked up a small number of times. The chain links TRBV7-9 to TRBJ2-5; weak D call: TRBD2 (6 bases). V was cut by 6 bases and J by 7 bases, with 21 bases left in between. The CDR3 consists of 15 residues. CDR1 is SEHNR and CDR2 is FQNEAQ in the germline V gene (reference sequence). The CDR3 DNA reads as TGTGCCAGCAGGTCGTCCGGGGGAAACGCGGGGACCCAGTACTTC. The encoded protein is CASRSSGGNAGTQYF.

The sample holds a few counts of this clonotype. J is TRBJ1-2 and V is TRBV19, with 9 bases lining up with TRBD1. With V trimmed by 9 bases and J by 0 bases, 11 bases remained unmatched. Germline assignment: CDR1 LNHDA and CDR2 SQIVND (reference sequence). There are 16 residues in the CDR3. This chain's CDR3 is CASHPGQGRANYGYTF. CDR3 sequence (DNA): TGTGCCAGCCACCCGGGACAGGGACGAGCTAACTATGGCTACACCTTC.

The chain joins TRBV7-2 to TRBJ2-7, with 8 bases fitting TRBD1. Germline CDR1 reads SGHTA; CDR2 reads FQGNSA. This CDR3 comprises 15 residues. Unmatched junction bases numbered 8, after V lost 5 bases and J lost 2 bases. DNA of the CDR3: TGTGCCAGCAGCGTAGATTTGGGACAGGCCTACGAGCAGTACTTC. Encoded protein: CASSVDLGQAYEQYF.

A remark on this clonotype: A single base separates this from a much larger clone, so it may be a read error. This chain connects TRBV5-6 to TRBJ2-5; D is possibly TRBD2 (6 bases). CDR1 is SGHDT and CDR2 is YYEEEE in the germline V gene. V was trimmed by 2 bases and J by 7 bases, leaving 15 bases between them. The CDR3 length is 14 residues. The CDR3 coding sequence is TGTGCCAGCAGCTTTGAGGGCGGGGCAGGGACCCAGTACTTC. It codes for CASSFEGGAGTQYF.

The V gene is TRBV29-1, the J gene TRBJ1-2, with 8 bases lining up with TRBD1. The V segment lost 3 bases and the J segment 7 bases; nucleotides outside the gene matches: 4. The germline gives CDR1 SQVTM, CDR2 ANQGSEA. The CDR3 is 12 amino acids. The CDR3 here is CSVENGTGGYTF. In nucleotides, the CDR3 is TGCAGCGTTGAGAATGGGACAGGTGGCTACACCTTC.

V gene TRBV7-2 combines with J gene TRBJ2-1, with TRBD2 identical over 7 bases. Trimming took 3 bases from V and 8 from J; bases not matched to a gene: 4. CDR3 size: 13 residues. Germline V gene lookup returns CDR1 SGHTA and CDR2 FQGNSA. The CDR3 loop reads CASSFDRGDEQFF. The CDR3 nucleotides are TGTGCCAGCAGCTTCGATCGGGGGGATGAGCAGTTCTTC. The variable domain in full, with the rest retrieved from reference TRBV7-2 and TRBJ2-1, is GAGVSQSPSNKVTEKGKDVELRCDPISGHTALYWYRQSLGQGLEFLIYFQGNSAPDKSGLPSDRFSAERTGGSVSTLTIQRTQQEDSAVYLCASSFDRGDEQFFGPGTRLTVL.

This clonotype has only one observation. V is TRBV15 and J is TRBJ1-2, with D possibly TRBD1 on 5 matching bases. The CDR3 is 12 amino acids. V dropped 10 bases and J dropped 3 bases, with 12 bases sitting between them. CDR1 LNHNV and CDR2 YYDKDF come from the germline V gene (reference sequence). The CDR3 loop is CASTGTHYGYTF. As DNA, the CDR3 is TGTGCCAGCACCGGGACCCACTATGGCTACACCTTC.

Comment on this clonotype: Being one base from a much bigger clone, this may be a read error. The chain combines TRBV2 with TRBJ1-2; D is undetermined. The germline gives CDR1 SNHLY, CDR2 FYNNEI. This CDR3 contains 13 residues. CDR3 DNA sequence: TGTGCCAGCTCAGCCACGCCTAACCATGGCTACACCTTC. Protein: CASSATPNHGYTF.

The CDR3 DNA is TGTGCCAGTAGTATAGGACAGGACAACAATCAGCCCCAGCATTTT. It yields the protein CASSIGQDNNQPQHF. V is TRBV19 and J is TRBJ1-5; TRBD1 is a possible D gene (6 bases). The ends were cut back, 1 base at V and 3 bases at J, with 10 bases in the middle. The CDR3 covers 15 residues. Per the germline V gene, CDR1 is LNHDA and CDR2 is SQIVND (reference sequence).

A few counts support this clonotype. V is TRBV11-2 and J is TRBJ2-7; D remains unclear. The V and J ends lost 7 bases and 5 bases respectively, with 18 bases between them. CDR1 is SGHAT and CDR2 is FQNNGV in the germline V gene. The CDR3 extends over 14 amino acids. CDR3 region: CASTTGAGWDEQYF. CDR3 DNA: TGTGCCAGCACCACGGGCGCAGGTTGGGACGAGCAGTACTTC.

The rearrangement joins TRBV7-9 to TRBJ1-2, with 8 bases identical to TRBD1. Trimming cost V 4 bases and J 8 bases; bases outside gene matches: 9. The CDR3 totals 14 residues. Germline CDR1 SEHNR, CDR2 FQNEAQ (reference sequence). The CDR3 coding sequence is TGTGCCAGCAGCTCCGGGGCAGGGGGCGTCGGCTACACCTTC. This gives the protein CASSSGAGGVGYTF.

This clonotype turned up a few times. The chain joins TRBV4-1 to TRBJ1-2; D is perhaps TRBD1 (5 bases). The CDR3 is 12 residues long. The V end lost 3 bases, the J end lost 8 bases, and 10 bases lay between the germline ends. Germline loops: CDR1 MGHRA, CDR2 YSYEKL. DNA for the CDR3: TGCGCCAGCAGCCACGGGGCGGGCGGCTACACCTTC. This codes for CASSHGAGGYTF.

A word on this clonotype: A junction end diverges from the germline sequence, so it may reflect a read error. This chain connects TRBV7-9 to TRBJ1-3, with D uncertain. Germline CDR1 and CDR2: SEHNR and FQNEAQ (reference sequence). The CDR3 is made up of 15 amino acids. The CDR3, as DNA: TGCGCCAGCAGCCAAGGTACTCACACTGGAAACACCATATATTTT. Its translation is CASSQGTHTGNTIYF.

This clonotype was detected many times. J is TRBJ2-5 and V is TRBV20-1; TRBD2 matches 9 bases. Germline CDR1 DFQATT, CDR2 SNEGSKA (reference sequence). The V and J ends lost 6 bases and 0 bases, in that order; junction bases with no gene match: 8. The CDR3 loop spans 15 amino acids. In DNA, the CDR3 is TGCAGTGCCCGGAAGCGGGGGGTGTACCAAGAGACCCAGTACTTC. Translation: CSARKRGVYQETQYF.

This clonotype showed up many times. This chain connects TRBV7-9 to TRBJ2-5; TRBD1 agrees at 10 bases. The CDR3 spans 13 residues. From germline, CDR1 is SEHNR and CDR2 FQNEAQ (reference sequence). V lost 6 bases to trimming and J lost 5 bases; unmatched junction nucleotides: 3. The CDR3: CASRGQGWETQYF. The CDR3 DNA is TGTGCCAGCAGGGGACAGGGGTGGGAGACCCAGTACTTC.

The rearrangement links TRBV10-3 to TRBJ1-3, with 7 bases identical to TRBD1. There are 14 residues in the CDR3. From germline, CDR1 is ENHRY and CDR2 SYGVKD. The trim removed 10 bases at V and 0 bases at J, leaving 6 bases unmatched. CDR3 coding DNA: TGTGCCAGCACCCCAGGGGGCTCTGGAAACACCATATATTTT. Its protein is CASTPGGSGNTIYF.

Worth noting for this clonotype: This likely came from a read error, as a far larger clone is one base away. This chain uses TRBV7-2 with TRBJ2-7; 11 nucleotides agree with TRBD1. The CDR3 covers 14 residues. Germline loops: CDR1 SGHTA, CDR2 FQGNSA. The CDR3 sequence is CAGSPGTGGYEQYF. In DNA, the CDR3 is TGTGCCGGCAGCCCCGGGACAGGGGGCTACGAGCAGTACTTC. Using reference TRBV7-2 and TRBJ2-7 for the parts outside the CDR3, the full variable domain is GAGVSQSPSNKVTEKGKDVELRCDPISGHTALYWYRQSLGQGLEFLIYFQGNSAPDKSGLPSDRFSAERTGGSVSTLTIQRTQQEDSAVYLCAGSPGTGGYEQYFGPGTRLTVT.

This chain connects TRBV20-1 to TRBJ2-5, with 13 bases identical to TRBD2. V shed 5 bases and J 2 bases; nucleotides not matched to a gene: 8. The V gene's germline CDR1 is DFQATT and CDR2 SNEGSKA (reference sequence). The CDR3 has 16 residues. The chain's CDR3 is CSAPPTSGGIQETQYF. The CDR3 DNA reads TGCAGTGCTCCTCCGACTAGCGGGGGGATACAAGAGACCCAGTACTTC.

This clonotype was recorded many times. This rearrangement joins TRBV29-1 to TRBJ1-1; the D gene is possibly TRBD1 (5 bases). Between the trimmed V and J ends, which lost 6 bases and 0 bases, there was a span of 8 bases. Germline assignment: CDR1 SQVTM and CDR2 ANQGSEA. This CDR3 is built from 12 residues. The CDR3 DNA is TGCAGCGTCAAACAGGTGAACACTGAAGCTTTCTTT. Protein sequence: CSVKQVNTEAFF.

This clonotype was observed at least ten times. The chain has TRBV29-1 and TRBJ1-1, with 8 nucleotides matching TRBD1. CDR3 size: 15 residues. Trimming removed 4 bases from V and 5 bases from J; junction bases left unmatched: 12. Germline V gives CDR1 SQVTM, CDR2 ANQGSEA. The CDR3 DNA sequence: TGCAGCGTTGCAGGGGGCGCGTGGACGAGTACTGAAGCTTTCTTT. It encodes CSVAGGAWTSTEAFF.

This clonotype was observed at least ten times. This chain uses TRBV10-3 with TRBJ1-2; 8 positions match TRBD1. The V gene's germline CDR1 is ENHRY and CDR2 SYGVKD. The junction had 9 bases not matched to a gene; V was cut back by 6 bases and J by 0 bases. The CDR3 runs 16 residues. CDR3 residues: CAISPGQVLANYGYTF. The CDR3, as DNA: TGTGCCATCAGCCCGGGACAGGTTTTAGCTAACTATGGCTACACCTTC.

As for this clonotype: The junction differs from germline at one of its ends, possibly a read error. This chain joins TRBV7-3 and TRBJ2-7; 7 bases align to TRBD1. Germline V CDR1 and CDR2: SGHTA, FQGTGA. CDR3 length equals 15 residues. The CDR3 spells CASSLLSRQGYEQYF. The DNA for the CDR3 is TGCGCCAGCAGCCTACTTTCCCGACAGGGCTACGAGCAGTACTTC.

This clonotype was observed a few times. The rearrangement uses TRBV2 and TRBJ1-2; 7 bases line up with TRBD1. The CDR3 spans 14 residues. The junction had 7 bases not matched to a gene; V was cut back by 4 bases and J by 5 bases. Per the germline V gene, CDR1 is SNHLY and CDR2 is FYNNEI. Here the CDR3 reads CASSAGTEIYGYTF. CDR3 nucleotides: TGTGCCAGCAGTGCCGGGACAGAGATTTATGGCTACACCTTC.

The chain has TRBV11-2 and TRBJ1-4, with 10 bases that match TRBD1. The V and J ends lost 4 bases and 8 bases, in that order; junction bases with no gene match: 7. CDR1 SGHAT and CDR2 FQNNGV come from the germline V gene. This CDR3 spans 15 amino acids. The DNA of the CDR3 is TGTGCCAGCAGCTCCTCTTGGACAGGGGGAGAAAAACTGTTTTTT. As protein: CASSSSWTGGEKLFF.

The V and J genes are TRBV10-2 and TRBJ1-1, with 7 bases lining up with TRBD1. CDR1 is WSHSY, CDR2 SAAADI, per germline. The CDR3 is 14 residues long. The junction had 8 bases not matched to a gene; V was cut back by 6 bases and J by 4 bases. CDR3 in amino acids: CASRETGTVTEAFF. The CDR3 DNA is TGCGCCAGCAGAGAGACAGGGACGGTCACTGAAGCTTTCTTT.

CDR3 DNA: TGTGCCAGCAGTTCCCAGCGGCGGGCCTACGAGCAGTACTTC. Translated, it gives CASSSQRRAYEQYF. V and J are TRBV7-2 and TRBJ2-7, with a tentative D call TRBD2 (5 bases). Trimming stripped 6 bases from V and 2 bases from J, with 14 bases between. The CDR3 sequence is 14 residues long. Germline V gene sequence: CDR1 SGHTA, CDR2 FQGNSA.

In its sample, this clonotype was seen a few times. The V and J genes are TRBV28 and TRBJ1-2; D ambiguous. The CDR3 length is 15 residues. CDR1 MDHEN and CDR2 SYDVKM come from the germline V gene. V was clipped by 5 bases and J by 2 bases, with 15 bases between them. CDR3 DNA sequence: TGTGCCAGCAGTGTATATGACAACGGGAACTATGGCTACACCTTC. Protein sequence: CASSVYDNGNYGYTF.